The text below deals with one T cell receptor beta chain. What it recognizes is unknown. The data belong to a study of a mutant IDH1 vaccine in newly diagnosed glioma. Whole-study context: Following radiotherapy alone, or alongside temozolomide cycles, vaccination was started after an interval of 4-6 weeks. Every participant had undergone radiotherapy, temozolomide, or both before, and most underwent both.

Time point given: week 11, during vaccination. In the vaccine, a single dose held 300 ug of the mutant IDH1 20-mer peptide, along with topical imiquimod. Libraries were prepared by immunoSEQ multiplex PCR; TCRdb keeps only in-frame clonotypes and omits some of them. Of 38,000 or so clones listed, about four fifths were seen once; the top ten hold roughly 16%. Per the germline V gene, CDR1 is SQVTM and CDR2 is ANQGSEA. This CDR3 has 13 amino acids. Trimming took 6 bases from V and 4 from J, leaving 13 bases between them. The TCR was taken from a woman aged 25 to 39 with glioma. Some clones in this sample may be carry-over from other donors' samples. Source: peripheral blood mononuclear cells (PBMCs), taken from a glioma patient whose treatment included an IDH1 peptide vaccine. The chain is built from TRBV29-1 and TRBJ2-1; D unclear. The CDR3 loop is CSVAPFQYNEQFF. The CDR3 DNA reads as TGCAGCGTCGCCCCTTTCCAATACAATGAGCAGTTCTTC.